Listed below are T cell receptor beta chains from one sample, sequenced in a study of blood T cell repertoires in COVID-19. The table came from immunoSEQ multiplex PCR; TCRdb's copy has only in-frame clones and leaves some out. The repertoire consists of some 160,000 clones, with just under 80% occurring once and the leading ten covering 14%. Sequenced material: peripheral blood. These receptors were collected from a woman older than 75 with acute or convalescent COVID-19. Each CDR3 is given without its conserved first and last residue. Clone size is given for some rows only: seen once, a few or many times, or a class if the clone is expanded.

TRBJ2-2 TRBV19 once ASSIVPSGELF
TRBJ2-1 TRBV27 . ASSPTFQGIRNEQF
TRBJ1-5 TRBV19 few ASSKPSFFGTQNQPQH
TRBJ1-1 TRBV19 . ASSTIRDYPNTEAF
TRBJ2-1 TRBV5-1 . ASSETGTSGRHEQF
TRBJ1-1 TRBV2 . ASSEAGRGNTEAF
TRBJ2-7 TRBV6-2/TRBV6-3 . ASSYSRSTEQY
TRBJ2-1 TRBV7-2 few ASSPSYRTRDEQF
TRBJ2-6 TRBV14 . ASSHPGRRYGANVLT
TRBJ2-3 TRBV2 . ASSVEGNGADTQY
TRBJ1-4 TRBV19 . ASTTGGEKLF
TRBJ1-1 TRBV6-5 . ASVPSWGHTEAF
TRBJ2-1 TRBV4-2 . ASSSERGAYNEQF
TRBJ1-2 TRBV10-3 . AISEPTGLHGYT
TRBJ2-5 TRBV7-2 . ASSSTRSGGKTQY
TRBJ1-2 TRBV28 . ASSLAAANYGYT
TRBJ2-5 TRBV7-3 . ASSLMGGALGETQY
TRBJ2-7 TRBV30 . AWSPSGIEQY
TRBJ1-5 TRBV21-1 . AGISPRGRDQPQH
TRBJ2-1 TRBV12-3/TRBV12-4 . ASSLRRDNEQF
TRBJ2-1 TRBV2 . ASSERRTSSSYNEQF
TRBJ2-5 TRBV5-5 . ASSSGQVPETQY
TRBJ1-2 TRBV5-5 . ASSQSLQGNYGYT
TRBJ1-5 TRBV5-8 few ASSSRQVNQPQH
TRBJ2-6 TRBV7-9 . ASSLARRVISGANVLT
TRBJ1-6 TRBV12-3/TRBV12-4 . ASSLGTASPLH
TRBJ1-6 TRBV11-2 . ASSLDRLSPLH